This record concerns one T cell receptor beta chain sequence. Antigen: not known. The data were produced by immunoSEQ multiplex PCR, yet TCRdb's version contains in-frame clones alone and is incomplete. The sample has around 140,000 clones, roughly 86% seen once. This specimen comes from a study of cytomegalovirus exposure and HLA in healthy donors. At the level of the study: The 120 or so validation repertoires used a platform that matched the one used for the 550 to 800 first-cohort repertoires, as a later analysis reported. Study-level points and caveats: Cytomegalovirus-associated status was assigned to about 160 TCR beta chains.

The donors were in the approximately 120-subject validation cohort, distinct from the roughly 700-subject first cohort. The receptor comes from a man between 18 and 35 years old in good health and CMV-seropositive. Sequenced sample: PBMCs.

The CDR3 coding sequence is TGTGCCAGCAGCTCGGGACTAGCGGGGACCGGGGAGCTGTTTTTT. Translating it yields CASSSGLAGTGELFF. The chain uses TRBV9 and TRBJ2-2, with 13 bases matching TRBD2. The CDR3 spans 15 residues. The junction had 2 bases not matched to a gene; V was cut back by 4 bases and J by 5 bases. The germline CDR1 and CDR2 sequences are SGDLS and YYNGEE. The full variable domain, with the rest looked up from reference TRBV9 and TRBJ2-2, is DSGVTQTPKHLITATGQRVTLRCSPRSGDLSVYWYQQSLDQGLQFLIQYYNGEERAKGNILERFSAQQFPDLHSELNLSSLELGDSALYFCASSSGLAGTGELFFGEGSRLTVL.